What follows describes a single T cell receptor (beta chain). Antigen: not known. Between the trimmed V and J ends, which lost 6 bases and 4 bases, there was a span of 9 bases. Germline V lookup: CDR1 PRHDT, CDR2 FYEKMQ (reference sequence). This CDR3 spans 12 amino acids. In the original processing: ImmunoSEQ sequences covered only the junction and lacked quality scores; filtering therefore differed. TCRdb's table, derived via immunoSEQ multiplex PCR, lists solely in-frame clones and lacks some. The V and J calls and the clone size are those of that table, but D and trimming were determined from the DNA. The table has roughly 2 million clones, about 94% seen once. This sample is part of a study of shared clonotypes between healthy human individuals. Study-level background: Researchers assigned three CD4 naive, three CD4 memory, two CD8 naive and one CD8 memory plate to each donor.

Study observations and caveats: Sampling included only blood; tissue repertoires likely differ.

The naive CD8 population came from CD45RO-negative cells selected for CCR7, without terminally differentiated effector memory CD45RA+ cells. The sequencing input was naive CD8+ T cells sorted from blood. V and J are TRBV13 and TRBJ2-5; D not resolved. This receptor was taken from a man between 18 and 35 years old in good health. The CDR3 region is CASSPVRETQYF. CDR3 nucleotide sequence: TGTGCCAGCAGTCCCGTTCGAGAGACCCAGTACTTC.